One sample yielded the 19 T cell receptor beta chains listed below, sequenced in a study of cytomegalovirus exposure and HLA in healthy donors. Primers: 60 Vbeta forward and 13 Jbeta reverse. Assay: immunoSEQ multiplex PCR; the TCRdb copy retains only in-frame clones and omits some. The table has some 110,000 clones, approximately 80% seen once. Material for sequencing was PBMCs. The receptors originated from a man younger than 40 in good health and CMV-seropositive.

CDR3 bases: TGTGCCAGCAGCCCTTCTGAGTACGAGCAGTACTTC. Translation: CASSPSEYEQYF. The genes are TRBV7-8 and TRBJ2-7; D is undetermined. There are 12 residues in the CDR3. The germline V and J ends were trimmed by 5 bases and 4 bases, with 9 bases remaining between them. CDR1 and CDR2 from the germline V gene are SGHVS and FQNEAQ.

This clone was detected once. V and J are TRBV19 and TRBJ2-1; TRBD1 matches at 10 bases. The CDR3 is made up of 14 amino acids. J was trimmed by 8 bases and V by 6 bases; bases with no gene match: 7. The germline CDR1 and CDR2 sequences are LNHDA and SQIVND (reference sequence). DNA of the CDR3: TGTGCCAGTAGCACGGGACAGGGGTACCATGAGCAGTTCTTC. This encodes CASSTGQGYHEQFF.

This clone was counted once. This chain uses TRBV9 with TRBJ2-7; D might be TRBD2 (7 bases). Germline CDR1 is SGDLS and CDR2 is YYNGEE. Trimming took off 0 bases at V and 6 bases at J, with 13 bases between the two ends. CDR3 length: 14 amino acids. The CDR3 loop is CASSVAPGEGEQYF. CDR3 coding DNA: TGTGCCAGCAGCGTAGCCCCAGGGGAGGGCGAGCAGTACTTC. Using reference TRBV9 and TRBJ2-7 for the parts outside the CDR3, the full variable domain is DSGVTQTPKHLITATGQRVTLRCSPRSGDLSVYWYQQSLDQGLQFLIQYYNGEERAKGNILERFSAQQFPDLHSELNLSSLELGDSALYFCASSVAPGEGEQYFGPGTRLTVT.

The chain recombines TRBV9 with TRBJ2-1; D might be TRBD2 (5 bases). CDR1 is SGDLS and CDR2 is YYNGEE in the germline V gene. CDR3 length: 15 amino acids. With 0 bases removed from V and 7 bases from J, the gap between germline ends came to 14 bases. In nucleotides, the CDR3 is TGTGCCAGCAGCGTAGGTGGTGGTACGGGAAATGAGCAGTTCTTC. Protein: CASSVGGGTGNEQFF.

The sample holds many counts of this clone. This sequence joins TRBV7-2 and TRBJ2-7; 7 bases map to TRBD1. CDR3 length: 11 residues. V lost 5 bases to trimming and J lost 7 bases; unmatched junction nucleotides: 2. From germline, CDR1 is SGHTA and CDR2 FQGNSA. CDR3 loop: CASSQGVEQYF. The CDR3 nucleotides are TGTGCCAGCAGCCAGGGGGTTGAGCAGTACTTC.

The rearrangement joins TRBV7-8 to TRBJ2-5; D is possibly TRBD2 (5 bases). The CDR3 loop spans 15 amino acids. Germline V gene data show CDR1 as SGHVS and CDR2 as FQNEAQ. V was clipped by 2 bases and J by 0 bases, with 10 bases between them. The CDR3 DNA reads TGTGCCAGCAGCTTAACTAGGCCCCACCAAGAGACCCAGTACTTC. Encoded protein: CASSLTRPHQETQYF. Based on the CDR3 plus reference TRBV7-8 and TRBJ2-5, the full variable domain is GAGVSQSPRYKVAKRGQDVALRCDPISGHVSLFWYQQALGQGPEFLTYFQNEAQLDKSGLPSDRFFAERPEGSVSTLKIQRTQQEDSAVYLCASSLTRPHQETQYFGPGTRLLVL.

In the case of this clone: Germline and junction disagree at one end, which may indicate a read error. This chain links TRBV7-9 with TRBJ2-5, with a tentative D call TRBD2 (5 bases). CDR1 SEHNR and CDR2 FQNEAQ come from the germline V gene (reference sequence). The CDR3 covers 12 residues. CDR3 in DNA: TGTTCCAGCAGTCTACGGAGGGAGACCCAGTACTTC. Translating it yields CSSSLRRETQYF.

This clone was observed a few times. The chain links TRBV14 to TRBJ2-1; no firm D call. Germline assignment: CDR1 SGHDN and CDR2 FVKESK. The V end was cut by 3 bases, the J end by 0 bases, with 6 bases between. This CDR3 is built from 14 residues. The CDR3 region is CASSQRGSYNEQFF. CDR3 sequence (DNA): TGTGCCAGCAGCCAGCGCGGCTCCTACAATGAGCAGTTCTTC.

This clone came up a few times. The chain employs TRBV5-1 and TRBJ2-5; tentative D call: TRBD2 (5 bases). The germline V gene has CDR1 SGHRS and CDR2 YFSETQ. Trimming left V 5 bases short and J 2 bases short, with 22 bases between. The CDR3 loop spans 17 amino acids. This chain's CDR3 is CASSSYLSTRGQETQYF. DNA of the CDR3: TGCGCCAGCAGTTCCTACCTCTCAACCCGGGGACAAGAGACCCAGTACTTC.

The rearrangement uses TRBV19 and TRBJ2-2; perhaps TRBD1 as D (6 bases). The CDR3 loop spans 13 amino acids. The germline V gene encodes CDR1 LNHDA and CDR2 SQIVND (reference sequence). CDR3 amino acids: CAARTEVTGELFF. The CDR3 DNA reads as TGTGCGGCTCGGACAGAGGTCACCGGGGAGCTGTTTTTT.

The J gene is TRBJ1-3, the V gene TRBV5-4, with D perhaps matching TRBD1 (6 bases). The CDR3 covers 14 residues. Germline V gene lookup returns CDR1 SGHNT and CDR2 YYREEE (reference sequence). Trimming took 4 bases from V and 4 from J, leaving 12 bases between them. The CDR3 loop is CASSPDSTGNTIYF. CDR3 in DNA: TGTGCCAGCAGCCCGGACAGTACGGGAAACACCATATATTTT.

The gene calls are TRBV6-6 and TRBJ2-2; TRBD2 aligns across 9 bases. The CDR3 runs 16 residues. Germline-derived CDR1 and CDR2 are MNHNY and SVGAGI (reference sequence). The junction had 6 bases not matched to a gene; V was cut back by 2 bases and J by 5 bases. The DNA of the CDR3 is TGTGCCAGCAGTTACGGCGGGAGGGCCAGTACCGGGGAGCTGTTTTTT. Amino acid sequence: CASSYGGRASTGELFF.

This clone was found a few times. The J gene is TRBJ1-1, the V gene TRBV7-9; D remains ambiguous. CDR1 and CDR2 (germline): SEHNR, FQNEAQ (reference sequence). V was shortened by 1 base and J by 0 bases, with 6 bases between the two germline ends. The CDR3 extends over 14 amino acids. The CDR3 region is CASSLEIMNTEAFF. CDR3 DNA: TGTGCCAGCAGCTTAGAAATAATGAACACTGAAGCTTTCTTT. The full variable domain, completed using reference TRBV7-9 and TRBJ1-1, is DTGVSQNPRHKITKRGQNVTFRCDPISEHNRLYWYRQTLGQGPEFLTYFQNEAQLEKSRLLSDRFSAERPKGSFSTLEIQRTEQGDSAMYLCASSLEIMNTEAFFGQGTRLTVV.

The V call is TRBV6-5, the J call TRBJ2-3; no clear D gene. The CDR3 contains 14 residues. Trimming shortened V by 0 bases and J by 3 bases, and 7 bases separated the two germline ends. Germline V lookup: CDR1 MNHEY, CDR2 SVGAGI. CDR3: CASSYSITTDTQYF. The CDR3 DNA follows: TGTGCCAGCAGTTACTCGATCACTACAGATACGCAGTATTTT.

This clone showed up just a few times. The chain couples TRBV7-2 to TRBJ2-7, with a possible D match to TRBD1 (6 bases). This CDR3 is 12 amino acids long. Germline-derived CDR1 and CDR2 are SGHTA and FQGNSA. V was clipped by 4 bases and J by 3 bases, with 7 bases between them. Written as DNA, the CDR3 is TGTGCCAGCAGCTCGACAGGCTACGAGCAGTACGTC. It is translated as CASSSTGYEQYV.

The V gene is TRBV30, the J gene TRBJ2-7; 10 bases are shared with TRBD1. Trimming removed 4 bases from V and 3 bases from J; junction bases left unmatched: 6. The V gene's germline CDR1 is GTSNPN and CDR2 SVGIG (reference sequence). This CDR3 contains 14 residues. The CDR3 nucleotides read TGTGCCTGGACTTCCTGGACAGGGGGCTACGAGCAGTACTTC. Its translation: CAWTSWTGGYEQYF.

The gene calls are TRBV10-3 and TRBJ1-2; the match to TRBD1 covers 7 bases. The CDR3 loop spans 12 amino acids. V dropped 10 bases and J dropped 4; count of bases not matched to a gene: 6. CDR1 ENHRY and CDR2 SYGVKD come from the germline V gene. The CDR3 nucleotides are TGTGCCACTGGGGACAGCACCTATGGCTACACCTTC. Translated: CATGDSTYGYTF.

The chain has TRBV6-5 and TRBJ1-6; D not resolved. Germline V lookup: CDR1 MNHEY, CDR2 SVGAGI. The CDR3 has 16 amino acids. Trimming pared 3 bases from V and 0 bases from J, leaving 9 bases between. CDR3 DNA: TGTGCCAGCAGTTATAGTGTCCTCTCCTATAATTCACCCCTCCACTTT. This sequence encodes CASSYSVLSYNSPLHF.

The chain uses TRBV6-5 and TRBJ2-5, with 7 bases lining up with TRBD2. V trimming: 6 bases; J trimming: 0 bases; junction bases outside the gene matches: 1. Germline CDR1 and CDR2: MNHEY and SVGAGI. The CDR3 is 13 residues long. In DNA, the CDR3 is TGTGCCAGCAGGGGGGGGAACCAAGAGACCCAGTACTTC. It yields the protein CASRGGNQETQYF.